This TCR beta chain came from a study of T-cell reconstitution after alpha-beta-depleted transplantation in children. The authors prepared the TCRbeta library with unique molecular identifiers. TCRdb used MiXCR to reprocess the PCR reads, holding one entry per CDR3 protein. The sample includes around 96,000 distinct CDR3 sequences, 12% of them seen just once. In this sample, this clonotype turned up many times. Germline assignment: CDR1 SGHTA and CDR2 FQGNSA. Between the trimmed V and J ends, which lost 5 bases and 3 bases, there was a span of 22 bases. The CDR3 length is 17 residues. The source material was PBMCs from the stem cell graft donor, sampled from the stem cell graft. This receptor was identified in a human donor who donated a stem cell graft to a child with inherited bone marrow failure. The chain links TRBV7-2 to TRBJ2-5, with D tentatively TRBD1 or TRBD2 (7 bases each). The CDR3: CASSPNRGRGQEETQYF. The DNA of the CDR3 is TGTGCCAGCAGCCCCAATCGGGGGAGGGGGCAAGAAGAGACCCAGTACTTC.